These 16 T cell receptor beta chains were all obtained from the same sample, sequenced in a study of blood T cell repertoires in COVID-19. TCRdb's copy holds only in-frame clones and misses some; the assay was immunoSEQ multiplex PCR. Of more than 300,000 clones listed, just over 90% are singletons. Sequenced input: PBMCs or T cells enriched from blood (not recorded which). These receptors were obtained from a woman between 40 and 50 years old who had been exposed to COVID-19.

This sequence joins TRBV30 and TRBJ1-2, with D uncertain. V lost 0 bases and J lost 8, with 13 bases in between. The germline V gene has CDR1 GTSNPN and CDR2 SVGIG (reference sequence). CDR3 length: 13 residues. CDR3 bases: TGTGCCTGGAGTGTACAAACGTTCTCCGGCTACACCTTC. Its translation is CAWSVQTFSGYTF.

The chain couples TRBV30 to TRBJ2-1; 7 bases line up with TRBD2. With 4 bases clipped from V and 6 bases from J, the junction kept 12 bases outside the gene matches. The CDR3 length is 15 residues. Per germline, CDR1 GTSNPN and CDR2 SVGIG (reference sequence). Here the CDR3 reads CAWTGGSQPPNEQFF. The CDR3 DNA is TGTGCCTGGACCGGGGGGAGCCAACCCCCCAATGAGCAGTTCTTC.

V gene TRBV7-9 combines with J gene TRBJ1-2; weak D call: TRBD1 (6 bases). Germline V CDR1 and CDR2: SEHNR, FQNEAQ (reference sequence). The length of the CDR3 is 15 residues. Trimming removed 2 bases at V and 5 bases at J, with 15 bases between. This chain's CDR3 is CASSLSAGVGYGYTF. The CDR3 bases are TGTGCCAGCAGCTTATCAGCAGGGGTGGGGTATGGCTACACCTTC.

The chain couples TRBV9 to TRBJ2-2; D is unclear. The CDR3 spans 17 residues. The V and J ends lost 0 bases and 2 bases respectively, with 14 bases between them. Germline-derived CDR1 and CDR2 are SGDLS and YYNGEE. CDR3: CASSVEKRALNTGELFF. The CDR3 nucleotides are TGTGCCAGCAGCGTAGAGAAAAGAGCCCTAAACACCGGGGAGCTGTTTTTT.

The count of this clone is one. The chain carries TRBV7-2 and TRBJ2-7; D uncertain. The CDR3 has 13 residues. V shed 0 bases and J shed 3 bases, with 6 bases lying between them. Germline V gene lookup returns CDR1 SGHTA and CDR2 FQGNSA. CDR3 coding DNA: TGTGCCAGCAGCTTAGCCAGGTTCTACGAGCAGTACTTC. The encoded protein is CASSLARFYEQYF.

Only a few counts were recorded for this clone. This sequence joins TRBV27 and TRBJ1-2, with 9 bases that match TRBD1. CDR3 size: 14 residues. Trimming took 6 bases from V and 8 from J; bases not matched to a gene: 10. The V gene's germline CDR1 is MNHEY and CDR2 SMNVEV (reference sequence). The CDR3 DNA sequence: TGTGCCAGCAGAAAACAGGGGGCGTTCGGAGGCTACACCTTC. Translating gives CASRKQGAFGGYTF.

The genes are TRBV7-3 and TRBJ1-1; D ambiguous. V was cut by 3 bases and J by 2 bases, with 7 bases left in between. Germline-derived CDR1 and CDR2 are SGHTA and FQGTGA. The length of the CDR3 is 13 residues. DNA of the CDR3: TGTGCCAGCAGCTTTGAGCGCAACACTGAAGCTTTCTTT. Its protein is CASSFERNTEAFF.

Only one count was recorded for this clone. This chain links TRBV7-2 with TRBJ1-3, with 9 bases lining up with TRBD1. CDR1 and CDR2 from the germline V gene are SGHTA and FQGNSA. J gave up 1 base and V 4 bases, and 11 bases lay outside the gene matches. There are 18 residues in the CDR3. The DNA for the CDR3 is TGTGCCAGCAGCTCATTGCCCGGACAGGGGACTTCTGGAAACACCATATATTTT. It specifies CASSSLPGQGTSGNTIYF.

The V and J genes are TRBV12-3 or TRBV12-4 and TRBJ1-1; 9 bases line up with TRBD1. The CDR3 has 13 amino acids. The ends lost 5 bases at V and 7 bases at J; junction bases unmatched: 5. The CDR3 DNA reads TGTGCCAGCAGTCTACAGGGGGCGGTTGAAGCTTTCTTT. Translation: CASSLQGAVEAFF.

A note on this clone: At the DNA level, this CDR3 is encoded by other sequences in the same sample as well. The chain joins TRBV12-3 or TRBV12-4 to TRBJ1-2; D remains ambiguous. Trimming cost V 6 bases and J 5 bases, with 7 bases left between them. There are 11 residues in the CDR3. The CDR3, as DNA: TGTGCCAGCAGCCCCGGGTATGGCTACACCTTC. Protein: CASSPGYGYTF.

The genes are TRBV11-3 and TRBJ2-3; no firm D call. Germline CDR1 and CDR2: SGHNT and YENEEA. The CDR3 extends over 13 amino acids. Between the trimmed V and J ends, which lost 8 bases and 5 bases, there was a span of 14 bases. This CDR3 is CASSSLNVDTQYF. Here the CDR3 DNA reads TGTGCCAGCTCTTCTCTTAATGTAGATACGCAGTATTTT.

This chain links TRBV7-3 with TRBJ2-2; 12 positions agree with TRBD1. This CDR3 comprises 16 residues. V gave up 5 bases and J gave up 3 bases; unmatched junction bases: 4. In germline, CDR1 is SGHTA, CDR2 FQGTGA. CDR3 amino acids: CASSPRDRGHTGELFF. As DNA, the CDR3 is TGTGCCAGCAGCCCCCGGGACAGGGGGCACACCGGGGAGCTGTTTTTT.

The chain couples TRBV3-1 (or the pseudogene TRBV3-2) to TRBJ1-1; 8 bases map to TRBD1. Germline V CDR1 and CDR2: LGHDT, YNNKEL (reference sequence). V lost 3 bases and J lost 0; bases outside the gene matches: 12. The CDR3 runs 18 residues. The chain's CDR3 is CASSQGFTTGAMNTEAFF. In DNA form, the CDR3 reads TGTGCCAGCAGCCAGGGATTTACGACAGGGGCTATGAACACTGAAGCTTTCTTT.

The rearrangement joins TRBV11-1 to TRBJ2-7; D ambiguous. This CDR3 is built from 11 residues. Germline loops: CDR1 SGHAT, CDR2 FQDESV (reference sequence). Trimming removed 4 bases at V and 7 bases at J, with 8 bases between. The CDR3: CASSSTREQYF. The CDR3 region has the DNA TGTGCCAGCAGCTCTACGAGGGAGCAGTACTTC.

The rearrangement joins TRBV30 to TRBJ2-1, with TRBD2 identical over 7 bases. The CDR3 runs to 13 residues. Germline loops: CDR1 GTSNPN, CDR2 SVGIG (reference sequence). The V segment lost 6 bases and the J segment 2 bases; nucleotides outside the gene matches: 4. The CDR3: CACSLAAYNEQFF. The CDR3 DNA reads TGTGCCTGTTCCCTAGCGGCCTACAATGAGCAGTTCTTC.

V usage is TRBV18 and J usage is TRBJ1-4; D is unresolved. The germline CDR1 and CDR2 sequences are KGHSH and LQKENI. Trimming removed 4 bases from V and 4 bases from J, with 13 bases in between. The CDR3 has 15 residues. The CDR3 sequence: CASSLGRRSNEKLFF. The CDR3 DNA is TGTGCCAGCTCACTTGGCCGGAGGAGTAATGAAAAACTGTTTTTT. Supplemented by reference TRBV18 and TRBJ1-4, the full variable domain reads NAGVMQNPRHLVRRRGQEARLRCSPMKGHSHVYWYRQLPEEGLKFMVYLQKENIIDESGMPKERFSAEFPKEGPSILRIQQVVRGDSAAYFCASSLGRRSNEKLFFGSGTQLSVL.